This TCR beta chain was observed in a study of blood T cells in healthy people across ages. Study-level background: Template switching caught about one barcoded beta molecule for each two T cells. General study points: Donor CMV status was unknown, possibly confounding expanded clonotype changes.

Alongside a J-beta primer mix, a sample-barcoded 5' primer served in a second PCR lasting 7 to 11 cycles. With 12 random nucleotides, a template-switch adaptor tagged each individual cDNA molecule. TCRdb reprocessed the 5' RACE reads with MiXCR, giving one entry per CDR3 protein. This sample has around 800,000 distinct CDR3 sequences, with about 62% found just once. Staff drew roughly 10 milliliters of peripheral blood from each donor. Concerning this clonotype itself: Antigen: not known.

The sequenced material came from blood. The TCR sequence derives from a man aged 25 to 40 in good health.

The chain's CDR3 is CASSLKGGRVTQYF. In DNA, the CDR3 is TGTGCCAGCAGCTTGAAGGGGGGGCGGGTTACGCAGTATTTT. The rearrangement uses TRBV7-2 and TRBJ2-3, with D maybe TRBD2 (7 bases). This CDR3 has 14 residues. Trimming took 3 bases from V and 8 from J, leaving 15 bases between them. Germline V gene data show CDR1 as SGHTA and CDR2 as FQGNSA.